A single T cell receptor beta chain is shown here with its context. Per the authors' pipeline: Reference gene primer amplification in the assay estimated nucleated cell counts. Some clones are missing from TCRdb's copy, which holds only in-frame ones; the method was immunoSEQ multiplex PCR. The V and J calls and the clone size are those of that table, but D and trimming were determined from the DNA. This sample has just over 250,000 clones; about nine tenths occur once, and the top ten carry about 9.2%. CDR1 MNHNY and CDR2 SVGAGI come from the germline V gene (reference sequence). CDR3 length: 16 amino acids. Trimming pared 0 bases from V and 2 bases from J, leaving 11 bases between. The entry originates in a study of blood T cell repertoires in COVID-19. Study-wide context: Acute-phase and convalescent COVID-19 samples originated in the United States, Italy and Spain. T cells, B-cell-depleted T cells, or PBMCs provided the cDNA or gDNA that served as material.

Sample: peripheral blood. This chain uses TRBV6-6 with TRBJ2-1; D call uncertain. This receptor was obtained from a man aged 35 to 55 who had recovered from COVID-19. The CDR3 here is CASSYSRQSTYNEQFF. In DNA form, the CDR3 reads TGTGCCAGCAGTTACTCGAGGCAGTCAACCTACAATGAGCAGTTCTTC.